The clone carrying this T cell receptor (beta chain) appeared a few times. Its antigen is currently unknown. The sample is drawn from a study of T cell repertoires in cytomegalovirus infection. Germline assignment: CDR1 MGHRA and CDR2 YSYEKL. CDR3 length: 13 amino acids. The V end lost 0 bases, the J end lost 9 bases, and 6 bases lay between the germline ends. TCRdb re-called the reads through MiXCR, storing one row per CDR3 protein. The data contain approximately 730,000 distinct CDR3 sequences, about 30% of them singletons. The sequencing here drew on cultured PBMCs, taken from culture after CMV antigen stimulation. V is TRBV4-1 and J is TRBJ1-6; the D is unclear. The TCR was taken from a human donor in good health (CMV status not recorded). Some clones in this sample may be carry-over from other donors' samples. The CDR3 bases are TGCGCCAGCAGCCAAGAAGGCGGTTCACCCCTCCACTTT. This translates into CASSQEGGSPLHF.